This record covers a single T cell receptor beta chain. The recovered donors of Cohort 3 showed two negative PCRs, clearance, or symptom resolution. The data are from a study of blood T cell repertoires in COVID-19. V was clipped by 6 bases and J by 11 bases, with 11 bases between them. In germline, CDR1 is MNHEY, CDR2 SVGAGI. The length of the CDR3 is 11 residues. Libraries were prepared by immunoSEQ multiplex PCR; TCRdb keeps only in-frame clonotypes and omits some of them. This table has more than 300,000 clones, more than 85% appearing once. The TCR was taken from a young woman who had recovered from COVID-19. Sequenced sample: PBMCs or T cells enriched from blood (not recorded which). This sequence joins TRBV6-5 and TRBJ2-1; weak D call: TRBD1 (6 bases). CDR3 residues: CASSPGHQQFF. CDR3 DNA sequence: TGTGCCAGCAGCCCGGGACATCAGCAGTTCTTC.